This T cell receptor (beta chain) originates from a study of T cell responses to AZD1222 COVID-19 vaccine (dated by TCRdb to the early 2020s). Turning to the overall study: TCR sequencing covered 233 trial participants: roughly 200 given two doses of AZD1222 and 26 given two doses of MenACWY control vaccine. Enrollment into the trials was organized by age into subgroups of 18-55, 56-69 and 70-plus years, and those subgroups contained roughly 140, 27 and 60 TCR-sequenced participants, respectively. Study-wide conclusions, independent of this receptor: Reportedly, almost half of the unique spike-specific TCRs recognized epitopes lying outside the regions that are mutated in the B.1.351 and B.1.1.7 variants. After two AZD1222 doses, both the breadth and the depth of spike-specific TCRs were significantly higher than at day 0 and than in MenACWY recipients. Only five or six AZD1222 recipients were SARS-CoV-2 seropositive at baseline, limiting conclusions about previously exposed vaccinees. Because no samples from the day 14 peak response were available, repertoires could be characterized only after the peak T cell response. The whole spike protein was spanned by vaccine-associated CD4 TCRs, and dominant responses were seen in regions 160-218 and 743-854. In the small 56-69-year group, the increase in depth fell short of significance, most likely because of low power. Participants were mostly white British, with more females than males. The authors suggested clonal diversity may have been underestimated.

Reading the label with the study, this specimen's time point is: about 28 days (+/-7) after the second vaccine dose. AZD1222 recipients whose second dose came at about 4 weeks and those whose second dose came at about 12 weeks were combined into one group, since spike-specific TCR depth and breadth did not differ between the two schedules. Vaccinee samples were obtained from the UK trials COV001 and COV002, which included a single-blind randomized controlled phase 2/3 trial of AZD1222 (ChAdOx1 nCoV-19) in healthy adults. For TCRbeta chain sequencing, PBMC samples from trial participants were taken at day 0 and at day 28 after the second dose. The junction shows trimming of 5 bases on V and 5 bases on J, plus 19 bases between the germline ends. The germline V gene specifies SGHTA as CDR1 and FQGNSA as CDR2. The CDR3 has 16 amino acids, counting the end cysteine and phenylalanine. Only CDR3 DNA remains: 48 bases, in frame from the first base.

The CDR3 regions of human TCRbeta chains were subjected to immunosequencing. As for the original processing: TCRs in the repertoires were compared against a reference library of SARS-CoV-2-specific TCRs that had been generated with the MIRA antigen-specificity platform. Breadth was defined as the fraction of unique TCRs that were SARS-CoV-2-associated. Depth was defined as the fraction of total T cells that were SARS-CoV-2-associated. Using the MIRA data, each spike-specific TCR was mapped to the spike region that the TCR reacts to and placed in a CD4 or CD8 class. Log10-transformed breadth and depth values were compared by one-way ANOVA with Sidak's multiple comparisons tests. TCRdb retrieved this table from immuneACCESS and kept in-frame rearrangements only. Not all clones are present; in checked studies, unresolved V genes account for under half, and no reason is known for the remainder. That table gives V, J and clone size, and the DNA gave D and trimming. Across this sample there are some 30,000 clones, with 70% to 90% seen only once. Clones ranked in the top ten supply more than 9.5% of the sample.

Comments on this clone: The specificity of this receptor is unknown. The record has no base qualities; no much larger clone is one base away.

The receptor's source is an adult who received the AZD1222 COVID-19 vaccine. This sample comprised peripheral blood, obtained 28 days after the second AZD1222 dose. This receptor chain uses TRBV7-2 and TRBJ2-4; 6 matching bases give a weak D call of TRBD2. The CDR3 loop reads CASSPLGGGSENIQYF. The DNA sequence is TGTGCCAGCAGCCCACTCGGGGGTGGTAGCGAAAACATTCAGTACTTC.